This entry concerns a single TCR beta chain. TCRdb keeps only in-frame clones here, not all; method: immunoSEQ multiplex PCR. This table has about 130,000 clones, approximately 87% appearing once. The source of the sample is a study of blood T cell repertoires in COVID-19. As for the study in general: Samples taken during acute and convalescent COVID-19 were collected in the United States, Italy and Spain.

V was pared by 2 bases and J by 5 bases, with 12 bases between. The V gene's germline CDR1 is SEHNR and CDR2 FQNEAQ (reference sequence). The CDR3 runs to 15 residues. Sequencing was performed on peripheral blood. The rearrangement uses TRBV7-9 and TRBJ1-4; D might be TRBD1 (6 bases). This TCR was recovered from a human donor in a cohort sampled during active COVID-19. Here the CDR3 DNA reads TGTGCCAGCAGCTTATCGACAGGTGAAAATGAAAAACTGTTTTTT. Its translation: CASSLSTGENEKLFF.